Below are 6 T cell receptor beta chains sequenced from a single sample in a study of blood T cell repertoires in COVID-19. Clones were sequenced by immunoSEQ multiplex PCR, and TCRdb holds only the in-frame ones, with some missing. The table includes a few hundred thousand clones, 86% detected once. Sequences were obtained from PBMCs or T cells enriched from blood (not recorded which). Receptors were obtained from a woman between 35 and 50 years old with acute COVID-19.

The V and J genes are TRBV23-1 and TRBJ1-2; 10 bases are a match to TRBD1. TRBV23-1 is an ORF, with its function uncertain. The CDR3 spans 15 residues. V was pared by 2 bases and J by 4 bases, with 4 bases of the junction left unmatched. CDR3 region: CASSQDRGPGYGYTF. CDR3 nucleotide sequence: TGCGCCAGCAGTCAAGACAGGGGGCCGGGCTATGGCTACACCTTC.

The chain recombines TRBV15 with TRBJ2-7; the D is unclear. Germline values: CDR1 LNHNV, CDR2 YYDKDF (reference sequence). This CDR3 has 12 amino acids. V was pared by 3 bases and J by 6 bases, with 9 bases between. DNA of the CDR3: TGTGCCACCAGCAGCGGGTCTTTCGAGCAGTACTTC. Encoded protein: CATSSGSFEQYF.

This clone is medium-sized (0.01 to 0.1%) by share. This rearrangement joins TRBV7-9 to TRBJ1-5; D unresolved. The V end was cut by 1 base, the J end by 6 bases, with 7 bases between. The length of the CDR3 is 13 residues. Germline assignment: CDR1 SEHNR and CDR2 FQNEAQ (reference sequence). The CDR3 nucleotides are TGTGCCAGCAGCTTAGTATCCAGTCAGCCCCAGCATTTT. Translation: CASSLVSSQPQHF.

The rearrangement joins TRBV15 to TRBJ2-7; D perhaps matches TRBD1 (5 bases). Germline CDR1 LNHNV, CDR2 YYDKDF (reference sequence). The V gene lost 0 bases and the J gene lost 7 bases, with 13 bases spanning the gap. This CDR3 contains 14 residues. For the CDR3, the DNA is TGTGCCACCAGCAGAGACGGCAGGGAAGGGGAGCAGTACTTC. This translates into CATSRDGREGEQYF.

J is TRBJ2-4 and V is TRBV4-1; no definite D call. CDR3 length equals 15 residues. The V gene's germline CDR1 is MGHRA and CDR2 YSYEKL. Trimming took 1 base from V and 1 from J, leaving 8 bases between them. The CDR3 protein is CASSQATGAKNIQYF. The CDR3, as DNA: TGCGCCAGCAGCCAAGCTACGGGTGCCAAAAACATTCAGTACTTC.

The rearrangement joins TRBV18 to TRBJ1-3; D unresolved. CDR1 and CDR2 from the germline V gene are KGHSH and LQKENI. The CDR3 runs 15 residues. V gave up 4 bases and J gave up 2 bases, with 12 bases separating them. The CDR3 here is CASSQPSVTGNTIYF. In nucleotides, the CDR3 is TGTGCCAGCTCACAACCGTCGGTAACTGGAAACACCATATATTTT.